The TCR beta chain described here comes from a study of T cell repertoires in ileal Crohn's disease. Study conclusions and caveats: Clonality above 26.8% at surgery always came with endoscopic recurrence.

The assay was immunoSEQ multiplex PCR, and TCRdb's table has in-frame clones only and misses some. The sample carries around 17,000 clones, about 90% recorded once. This CDR3 comprises 14 residues. The germline CDR1 and CDR2 sequences are SGHNT and YYREEE (reference sequence). Trimming cost V 4 bases and J 7 bases, with 15 bases left between them. Included were adult ileal or ileocolonic Crohn's patients indicated for ileocolonic resection. Concerning this clone: Its target is unknown.

The source of this sequence is an adult with Crohn's disease. Sequencing used ileal tissue. The rearrangement joins TRBV5-4 to TRBJ2-1; TRBD2 might be the D (5 bases). The CDR3 region is CASSQRVTKNEQFF. CDR3 bases: TGTGCCAGCAGCCAGAGGGTGACGAAGAATGAGCAGTTCTTC. Full variable domain (missing parts from reference TRBV5-4 and TRBJ2-1): ETGVTQSPTHLIKTRGQQVTLRCSSQSGHNTVSWYQQALGQGPQFIFQYYREEENGRGNFPPRFSGLQFPNYSSELNVNALELDDSALYLCASSQRVTKNEQFFGPGTRLTVL.